These 6 T cell receptor beta chains were all obtained from the same sample, sequenced in a study of blood T cell repertoires in COVID-19. Some clones are missing from TCRdb's copy, which holds only in-frame ones; the method was immunoSEQ multiplex PCR. The sample includes roughly 140,000 clones, about 88% of them seen just once. Sequenced: peripheral blood. The receptors derive from a man aged 50-60 years with active or convalescent COVID-19.

V is TRBV30 and J is TRBJ1-2, with D maybe TRBD1 (5 bases). The CDR3 contains 14 residues. V shed 1 base and J shed 5 bases, with 14 bases lying between them. The germline V gene encodes CDR1 GTSNPN and CDR2 SVGIG (reference sequence). For the CDR3, the DNA is TGTGCCTGGAGTGCACGACAGAATGGATATGGCTACACCTTC. Protein sequence: CAWSARQNGYGYTF.

This chain connects TRBV2 to TRBJ1-2; TRBD1 is a possible D gene (6 bases). Between the trimmed V and J ends, which lost 1 base and 5 bases, there was a span of 8 bases. Germline assignment: CDR1 SNHLY and CDR2 FYNNEI. The CDR3 loop spans 13 amino acids. The CDR3 sequence is CASSEGTDYGYTF. Here the CDR3 DNA reads TGTGCCAGCAGTGAAGGGACAGATTATGGCTACACCTTC.

The chain links TRBV9 to TRBJ2-1, with D possibly being TRBD2 (5 bases). This CDR3 spans 15 amino acids. Germline-derived CDR1 and CDR2 are SGDLS and YYNGEE. V lost 1 base, J lost 2 bases, and 10 bases lay in between. The CDR3: CASSVLSETYNEQFF. In DNA form, the CDR3 reads TGTGCCAGCAGCGTACTTAGCGAAACCTACAATGAGCAGTTCTTC. Using reference TRBV9 and TRBJ2-1 for the parts outside the CDR3, the full variable domain is DSGVTQTPKHLITATGQRVTLRCSPRSGDLSVYWYQQSLDQGLQFLIQYYNGEERAKGNILERFSAQQFPDLHSELNLSSLELGDSALYFCASSVLSETYNEQFFGPGTRLTVL.

This chain links TRBV5-4 with TRBJ2-3, with TRBD2 matching 11 bases. Germline CDR1 reads SGHNT; CDR2 reads YYREEE (reference sequence). This CDR3 contains 16 residues. V lost 4 bases, J lost 2 bases, and 6 bases stayed unmatched. The CDR3 loop is CASSKRLAGNTDTQYF. CDR3 in DNA: TGTGCCAGCAGCAAAAGACTAGCGGGGAACACAGATACGCAGTATTTT.

The chain joins TRBV19 to TRBJ2-4, with 10 nucleotides matching TRBD1. Germline V gene lookup returns CDR1 LNHDA and CDR2 SQIVND (reference sequence). J was trimmed by 3 bases and V by 2 bases; bases with no gene match: 7. The CDR3 is made up of 17 amino acids. The CDR3 protein is CASSIMGQGNHKNIQYF. Written as DNA, the CDR3 is TGTGCCAGTAGTATAATGGGACAGGGGAATCACAAAAACATTCAGTACTTC.

The chain carries TRBV18 and TRBJ1-1; perhaps TRBD1 as D (5 bases). This CDR3 spans 16 amino acids. Germline V gene data show CDR1 as KGHSH and CDR2 as LQKENI. V was shortened by 0 bases and J by 5 bases, with 16 bases between the two germline ends. The CDR3 DNA follows: TGTGCCAGCTCACCACCGGGGGGGATGGGAATAACTGAAGCTTTCTTT. Encoded protein: CASSPPGGMGITEAFF.